The T cell receptor (beta chain) under discussion was sequenced for a study of T cell responses to AZD1222 COVID-19 vaccine. Study-wide findings and caveats: Baseline seropositivity characterized only 5 or 6 AZD1222 recipients. Donors were largely white British and mainly female; clonal diversity was possibly underestimated.

The method was immunoSEQ multiplex PCR; TCRdb's version includes in-frame clones alone and lacks a portion of them. In the table there are about 130,000 clones, 90% of which are singletons. Note on this clone: What it recognizes is unknown.

The V end was cut by 4 bases, the J end by 2 bases, with 12 bases between. The CDR3 spans 14 residues. CDR1 and CDR2 (germline): SQVTM, ANQGSEA. This clonotype was obtained from an adult in good health. The specimen comprised peripheral blood, sampled on day 0 of MenACWY control vaccination. The chain links TRBV29-1 to TRBJ2-1; the D gene is possibly TRBD2 (8 bases). The CDR3 bases are TGCAGCGTTGGACAGGGACTAGCCTACAATGAGCAGTTCTTC. Amino acids: CSVGQGLAYNEQFF.